This is a list of T cell receptor beta chains from one sample in a study of spatial heterogeneity in lung cancer. MiXCR, run by TCRdb on the 5' RACE reads, gives a single entry per CDR3 protein. The sample carries 40,000 to 45,000 distinct CDR3 sequences, under 7.5% recorded once. This sample comprised PBMCs, obtained at surgery. The receptor set was obtained from a female donor with early-stage non-small cell lung cancer. Both conserved end residues are part of each CDR3. A D gene is named only where the DNA matches it firmly. Some rows have no size entry. The others give once, few or many, or a class for an expanded clone.

j_call: TRBJ1-1; d_call: -; clone_size: -; v_call: TRBV6-5; cdr3_aa: CASSYPGTTEAFF; cdr3_nt: TGTGCCAGCAGTTATCCGGGGACCACTGAAGCTTTCTTT
j_call: TRBJ2-5; d_call: -; clone_size: few; v_call: TRBV12-3/TRBV12-4; cdr3_aa: CASSQSNEAPPTTGTQYF; cdr3_nt: TGTGCCAGCAGCCAGTCCAACGAAGCACCCCCCACAACGGGGACCCAGTACTTC
j_call: TRBJ2-3; d_call: TRBD2; clone_size: many; v_call: TRBV7-6; cdr3_aa: CASSLDGTTSTDTQYF; cdr3_nt: TGTGCCAGCAGCTTAGACGGGACTACTAGCACAGATACGCAGTATTTT
j_call: TRBJ2-3; d_call: -; clone_size: many; v_call: TRBV5-1; cdr3_aa: CASRRGAPTDTQYF; cdr3_nt: TGCGCCAGCAGAAGGGGGGCTCCCACAGATACGCAGTATTTT
j_call: TRBJ2-3; d_call: -; clone_size: few; v_call: TRBV6-5; cdr3_aa: CASAPASSKDTQYF; cdr3_nt: TGTGCCAGCGCCCCGGCTTCCTCGAAGGATACGCAGTATTTT
j_call: TRBJ2-3; d_call: -; clone_size: many; v_call: TRBV6-1; cdr3_aa: CASGVVNTDTQYF; cdr3_nt: TGTGCCAGCGGGGTAGTCAATACAGATACGCAGTATTTT
j_call: TRBJ2-5; d_call: -; clone_size: -; v_call: TRBV10-2; cdr3_aa: CANSLRKGGTQETQYF; cdr3_nt: TGCGCCAACAGTCTCCGAAAGGGGGGGACCCAAGAGACCCAGTACTTC
j_call: TRBJ1-5; d_call: -; clone_size: -; v_call: TRBV18; cdr3_aa: CASSPGGGDQPQHF; cdr3_nt: TGTGCCAGCTCACCTGGAGGGGGGGATCAGCCCCAGCATTTT
j_call: TRBJ2-1; d_call: -; clone_size: few; v_call: TRBV19; cdr3_aa: CASSIWQGRAGSRSYNEQFF; cdr3_nt: TGTGCCAGTAGTATCTGGCAGGGACGGGCGGGGAGCCGCTCCTACAATGAGCAGTTCTTC
j_call: TRBJ1-1; d_call: -; clone_size: many; v_call: TRBV29-1; cdr3_aa: CSVGALGIDAEAFF; cdr3_nt: TGCAGCGTTGGGGCTCTGGGAATAGACGCTGAAGCTTTCTTT
j_call: TRBJ2-7; d_call: -; clone_size: -; v_call: TRBV12-3/TRBV12-4; cdr3_aa: CASSLAGPSYEQYF; cdr3_nt: TGTGCCAGCAGTTTAGCGGGGCCCTCCTACGAGCAGTACTTC
j_call: TRBJ2-3; d_call: -; clone_size: many; v_call: TRBV5-1; cdr3_aa: CASSLDGTDTQYF; cdr3_nt: TGCGCCAGCAGCTTGGATGGCACAGATACGCAGTATTTT
j_call: TRBJ1-6; d_call: TRBD1; clone_size: few; v_call: TRBV30; cdr3_aa: CAWKPGQTTSSSYNSPLHF; cdr3_nt: TGTGCCTGGAAACCGGGACAGACGACTTCGAGCTCCTATAATTCACCCCTCCACTTT
j_call: TRBJ2-7; d_call: TRBD2; clone_size: many; v_call: TRBV27; cdr3_aa: CARATSGGPGTSYEQYF; cdr3_nt: TGTGCCAGGGCGACTAGCGGGGGGCCTGGCACTTCCTACGAGCAGTACTTC
j_call: TRBJ2-3; d_call: TRBD1; clone_size: few; v_call: TRBV4-1; cdr3_aa: CTSRAGDRSSTDTQYF; cdr3_nt: TGCACCAGCAGAGCAGGGGACAGAAGTAGCACAGATACGCAGTATTTT
j_call: TRBJ1-4; d_call: TRBD1; clone_size: many; v_call: TRBV24-1; cdr3_aa: CATSGGTGARLTNEKLFF; cdr3_nt: TGTGCCACCAGTGGCGGGACAGGGGCGCGATTAACTAATGAAAAACTGTTTTTT
j_call: TRBJ2-2; d_call: -; clone_size: many; v_call: TRBV6-5; cdr3_aa: CASSDTSMTGELFF; cdr3_nt: TGTGCCAGCAGCGACACTTCTATGACCGGGGAGCTGTTTTTT
j_call: TRBJ2-4; d_call: -; clone_size: many; v_call: TRBV9; cdr3_aa: CASSVGGEGSKNIQYF; cdr3_nt: TGTGCCAGCAGCGTAGGGGGTGAAGGCAGCAAAAACATTCAGTACTTC
j_call: TRBJ1-5; d_call: -; clone_size: -; v_call: TRBV20-1; cdr3_aa: CSAATGNQPQHF; cdr3_nt: TGCAGTGCTGCCACAGGCAATCAGCCCCAGCATTTT
j_call: TRBJ1-2; d_call: -; clone_size: few; v_call: TRBV7-9; cdr3_aa: CASSDDRFYGYTF; cdr3_nt: TGTGCCAGCAGCGACGACAGGTTCTATGGCTACACCTTC
j_call: TRBJ1-5; d_call: -; clone_size: -; v_call: TRBV30; cdr3_aa: CAWSMASNQPQHF; cdr3_nt: TGTGCCTGGAGTATGGCAAGCAATCAGCCCCAGCATTTT
j_call: TRBJ2-1; d_call: -; clone_size: many; v_call: TRBV6-5; cdr3_aa: CASLIYLECEQFF; cdr3_nt: TGTGCCAGCCTTATATACCTTGAGTGCGAGCAGTTCTTC
j_call: TRBJ1-1; d_call: -; clone_size: -; v_call: TRBV20-1; cdr3_aa: CSASLDSNTEAFF; cdr3_nt: TGCAGTGCTAGTTTGGACAGTAACACTGAAGCTTTCTTT
j_call: TRBJ1-2; d_call: -; clone_size: -; v_call: TRBV29-1; cdr3_aa: CSGLGTDGYTF; cdr3_nt: TGCAGCGGTCTGGGTACTGATGGCTACACCTTC
j_call: TRBJ2-3; d_call: TRBD2; clone_size: -; v_call: TRBV7-2; cdr3_aa: CASSLGGLAGTSTDTQYF; cdr3_nt: TGTGCCAGCAGCTTAGGGGGACTAGCGGGGACCAGCACAGATACGCAGTATTTT
j_call: TRBJ2-2; d_call: -; clone_size: many; v_call: TRBV4-1; cdr3_aa: CASCHRVLNTGELFF; cdr3_nt: TGCGCCAGCTGCCACCGGGTCCTGAACACCGGGGAGCTGTTTTTT
j_call: TRBJ2-3; d_call: -; clone_size: few; v_call: TRBV18; cdr3_aa: CASSPPEMDTQYF; cdr3_nt: TGTGCCAGCTCACCACCCGAGATGGATACGCAGTATTTT
j_call: TRBJ1-5; d_call: TRBD1; clone_size: many; v_call: TRBV25-1; cdr3_aa: CASSESGTDFNQPQHF; cdr3_nt: TGTGCCAGCAGTGAATCGGGGACAGATTTCAATCAGCCCCAGCATTTT
j_call: TRBJ1-1; d_call: -; clone_size: many; v_call: TRBV5-1; cdr3_aa: CASSYTQGTEAFF; cdr3_nt: TGCGCCAGCAGCTATACCCAGGGGACTGAAGCTTTCTTT
j_call: TRBJ2-7; d_call: -; clone_size: many; v_call: TRBV20-1; cdr3_aa: CSARDKGIEQYF; cdr3_nt: TGCAGTGCTAGAGATAAAGGGATCGAGCAGTACTTC
j_call: TRBJ1-6; d_call: TRBD1; clone_size: many; v_call: TRBV4-2; cdr3_aa: CASSLGGGTGDSPLHF; cdr3_nt: TGTGCCAGCAGCCTGGGTGGCGGGACAGGGGATTCACCCCTCCACTTT
j_call: TRBJ1-6; d_call: -; clone_size: many; v_call: TRBV12-3/TRBV12-4; cdr3_aa: CASSPQGFSPLHF; cdr3_nt: TGTGCCAGCAGTCCGCAGGGGTTCTCACCCCTCCACTTT
j_call: TRBJ1-2; d_call: -; clone_size: -; v_call: TRBV12-3/TRBV12-4; cdr3_aa: CASSFAGDGYTF; cdr3_nt: TGTGCCAGCAGTTTTGCAGGGGATGGCTACACCTTC
j_call: TRBJ2-3; d_call: TRBD2; clone_size: -; v_call: TRBV11-2; cdr3_aa: CASSLASGGPQDTQYF; cdr3_nt: TGTGCCAGCAGCCTGGCGAGCGGGGGGCCCCAAGATACGCAGTATTTT
j_call: TRBJ2-2; d_call: -; clone_size: -; v_call: TRBV27; cdr3_aa: CASRRSQNPTGELFF; cdr3_nt: TGTGCCAGCAGACGCAGCCAGAACCCCACCGGGGAGCTGTTTTTT
j_call: TRBJ2-6; d_call: -; clone_size: -; v_call: TRBV7-9; cdr3_aa: CASSLMELPSGANVLTF; cdr3_nt: TGTGCCAGCAGCTTAATGGAGCTTCCCTCTGGGGCCAACGTCCTGACTTTC
j_call: TRBJ1-1; d_call: TRBD1; clone_size: few; v_call: TRBV6-5; cdr3_aa: CASSSPGTGDLEAFF; cdr3_nt: TGTGCCAGCAGTTCTCCCGGGACAGGGGACCTTGAAGCTTTCTTT
j_call: TRBJ1-2; d_call: TRBD1; clone_size: -; v_call: TRBV3-1; cdr3_aa: CASSQQGANGYTF; cdr3_nt: TGTGCCAGCAGCCAACAGGGGGCGAATGGCTACACCTTC
j_call: TRBJ2-7; d_call: -; clone_size: many; v_call: TRBV6-5; cdr3_aa: CASLSAPLGVGEQYF; cdr3_nt: TGTGCCAGCCTATCGGCCCCCCTCGGGGTTGGCGAGCAGTACTTC
j_call: TRBJ1-6; d_call: TRBD1; clone_size: many; v_call: TRBV20-1; cdr3_aa: CSARTGQGLHF; cdr3_nt: TGCAGTGCTAGAACGGGACAGGGCCTCCACTTT
j_call: TRBJ2-2; d_call: -; clone_size: few; v_call: TRBV5-4; cdr3_aa: CASSQDKGRTGELFF; cdr3_nt: TGTGCCAGCAGCCAGGACAAGGGGAGGACCGGGGAGCTGTTTTTT
j_call: TRBJ2-7; d_call: -; clone_size: many; v_call: TRBV21-1; cdr3_aa: CASVRKRGSYEQYF; cdr3_nt: TGTGCCAGCGTCAGGAAGCGGGGCTCCTACGAGCAGTACTTC
j_call: TRBJ2-3; d_call: -; clone_size: many; v_call: TRBV20-1; cdr3_aa: CSARDRASTDTQYF; cdr3_nt: TGCAGTGCTAGAGACAGGGCTAGCACAGATACGCAGTATTTT
j_call: TRBJ2-7; d_call: -; clone_size: -; v_call: TRBV5-1; cdr3_aa: CASSLGRLTGRGSYEQYF; cdr3_nt: TGCGCCAGCAGCTTAGGGCGCCTTACAGGGCGAGGATCCTACGAGCAGTACTTC
j_call: TRBJ1-5; d_call: TRBD1; clone_size: -; v_call: TRBV29-1; cdr3_aa: CSVVTGFSNQPRHF; cdr3_nt: TGCAGCGTTGTGACAGGGTTCAGCAATCAGCCCCGGCATTTT
j_call: TRBJ1-4; d_call: -; clone_size: few; v_call: TRBV15; cdr3_aa: CATSRDPNEKLFF; cdr3_nt: TGTGCCACCAGCAGAGATCCCAATGAAAAACTGTTTTTT
j_call: TRBJ2-7; d_call: -; clone_size: -; v_call: TRBV30; cdr3_aa: CAWSPAREQYF; cdr3_nt: TGTGCCTGGAGTCCCGCACGTGAGCAGTACTTC
j_call: TRBJ2-7; d_call: TRBD1; clone_size: -; v_call: TRBV6-5; cdr3_aa: CASSYFSGTGLYEQYF; cdr3_nt: TGTGCCAGCAGTTACTTCAGCGGGACAGGGCTCTACGAGCAGTACTTC
j_call: TRBJ2-3; d_call: -; clone_size: many; v_call: TRBV7-9; cdr3_aa: CARADPSTDTQYF; cdr3_nt: TGTGCCAGAGCGGACCCTAGCACAGATACGCAGTATTTT
j_call: TRBJ2-3; d_call: TRBD2; clone_size: many; v_call: TRBV19; cdr3_aa: CASRTGLAGGDTQYF; cdr3_nt: TGTGCCAGTAGGACGGGACTAGCGGGGGGAGATACGCAGTATTTT
j_call: TRBJ2-3; d_call: -; clone_size: -; v_call: TRBV6-5; cdr3_aa: CASSYQRLSTDTQYF; cdr3_nt: TGTGCCAGCAGTTACCAGCGGCTCAGCACAGATACGCAGTATTTT